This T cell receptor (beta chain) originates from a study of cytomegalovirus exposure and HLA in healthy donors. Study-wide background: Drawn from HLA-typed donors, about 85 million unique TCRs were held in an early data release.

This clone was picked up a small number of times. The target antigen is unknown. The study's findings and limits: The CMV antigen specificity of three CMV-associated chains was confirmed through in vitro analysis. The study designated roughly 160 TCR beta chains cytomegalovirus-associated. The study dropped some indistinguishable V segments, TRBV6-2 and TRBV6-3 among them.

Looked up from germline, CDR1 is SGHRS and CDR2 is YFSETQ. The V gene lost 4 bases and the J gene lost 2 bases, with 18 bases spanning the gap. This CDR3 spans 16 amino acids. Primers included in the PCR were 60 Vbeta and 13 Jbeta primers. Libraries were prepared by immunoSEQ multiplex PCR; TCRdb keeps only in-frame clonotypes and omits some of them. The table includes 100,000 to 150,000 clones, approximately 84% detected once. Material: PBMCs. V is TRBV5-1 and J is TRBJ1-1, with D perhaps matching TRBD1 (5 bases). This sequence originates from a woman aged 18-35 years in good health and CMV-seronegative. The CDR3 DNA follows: TGCGCCAGCAGCCCTATGTGGGGCGAATATAACACTGAAGCTTTCTTT. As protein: CASSPMWGEYNTEAFF.